This T cell receptor beta chain comes out of a study of blood T cells in healthy people across ages. Overall study: About one barcoded beta molecule was captured per two T cells (by template switching). Overall study findings and caveats: Researchers judged that diversity estimates from one million T cells fell short of true values.

This clonotype was recorded many times. Its antigen is as yet unknown. Approximately 9.7 milliliters was the volume of peripheral blood drawn from each donor. A second PCR of 7 to 11 cycles used a sample-barcoded 5' primer and a J-beta primer mix. TCRdb ran MiXCR on the 5' RACE reads and lists one entry per CDR3 protein. The sample lists about 970,000 distinct CDR3 sequences, roughly 50% occurring once. The sequence was collected from a woman aged 55-75 years in good health. Sequenced material: blood.

CDR3 sequence: CASALRTSSPYEQYF. The CDR3, as DNA: TGTGCCAGCGCACTCAGGACTAGCTCCCCCTACGAGCAGTACTTC. The chain couples TRBV3-1 to TRBJ2-7; 8 nucleotides match TRBD2. CDR1 and CDR2 from the germline V gene are LGHDT and YNNKEL (reference sequence). There are 15 residues in the CDR3. V lost 8 bases, J lost 2 bases, and 11 bases stayed unmatched.